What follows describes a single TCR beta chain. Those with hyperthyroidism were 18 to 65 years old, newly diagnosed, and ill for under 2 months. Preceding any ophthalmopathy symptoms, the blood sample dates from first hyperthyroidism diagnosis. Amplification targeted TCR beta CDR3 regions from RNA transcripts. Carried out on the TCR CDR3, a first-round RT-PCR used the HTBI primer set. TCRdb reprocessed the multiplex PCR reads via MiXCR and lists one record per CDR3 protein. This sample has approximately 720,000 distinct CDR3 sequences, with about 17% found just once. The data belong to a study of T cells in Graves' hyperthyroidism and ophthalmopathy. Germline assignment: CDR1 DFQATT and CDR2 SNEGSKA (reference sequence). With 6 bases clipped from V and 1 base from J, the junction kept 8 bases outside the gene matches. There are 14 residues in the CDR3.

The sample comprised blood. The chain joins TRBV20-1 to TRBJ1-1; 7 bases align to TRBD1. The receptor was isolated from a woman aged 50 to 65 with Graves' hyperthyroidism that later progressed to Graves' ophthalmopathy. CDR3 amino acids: CSASRDSRNTEAFF. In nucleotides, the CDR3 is TGCAGTGCGAGTAGGGACAGCCGGAACACTGAAGCTTTCTTT.